The source of this T cell receptor beta chain is a study of blood T cell repertoires in COVID-19. Overall study: In each case, the material was cDNA or gDNA derived from T cells, B-cell-depleted T cells, or PBMCs.

Assay used: immunoSEQ multiplex PCR; TCRdb lists only in-frame clones, some missing. The data show 89,000 or so clones, around 89% seen once. The TCR originated in a man aged 50 or older with COVID-19, enrolled during active disease. Input material: peripheral blood.

For the CDR3, the DNA is TGTGCCAGCAGTCCCGACCCACCGGACAGGGGCTATGGCTACACCTTC. Its translation: CASSPDPPDRGYGYTF. V gene TRBV27 combines with J gene TRBJ1-2; 9 nucleotides line up with TRBD1. CDR1 is MNHEY and CDR2 is SMNVEV in the germline V gene (reference sequence). After removal of 5 bases from V and 4 bases from J, the junction contained 11 bases not matched to a gene. The CDR3 sequence is 16 residues long.